These 17 T cell receptor beta chains were all obtained from the same sample, sequenced in a study of CD8 T cells in Susac syndrome. Random hexamers were used to reverse transcribe the RNA input (0.5 to 1 ug). One entry per CDR3 protein results from TCRdb running MiXCR on the immunoSEQ multiplex PCR reads. The repertoire has 160,000 or so distinct CDR3 sequences, around 95% of them found once; the top ten carry around 0.13%. The specimen was CD4+ T cells from PBMCs. The source is a human donor in good health.

In this sample, this clonotype turned up once. The chain links TRBV12-5 to TRBJ1-5; TRBD1 might be the D (5 bases). Germline CDR1 is LGHNT and CDR2 is FRNRAP. This CDR3 has 15 residues. The V end lost 7 bases, the J end lost 4 bases, and 17 bases lay between the germline ends. The CDR3 coding sequence is TGTGCTAGTGCCCCAAGAGGGGCGGGAAATCAGCCCCAGCATTTT. Its protein product is CASAPRGAGNQPQHF.

The chain couples TRBV6-5 to TRBJ1-2; D is ambiguous. The length of the CDR3 is 14 residues. V lost 6 bases, J lost 2 bases, and 13 bases lay in between. Germline V lookup: CDR1 MNHEY, CDR2 SVGAGI. Here the CDR3 reads CASSPTPANYGYTF. The CDR3 DNA reads as TGTGCCAGCAGCCCGACACCTGCCAACTATGGCTACACCTTC.

The count of this clonotype is one. The genes are TRBV15 and TRBJ1-4, with no clear D. Germline CDR1 LNHNV, CDR2 YYDKDF (reference sequence). CDR3 length: 13 amino acids. Trimming shortened V by 8 bases and J by 3 bases, and 10 bases separated the two germline ends. CDR3 DNA sequence: TGTGCCACCCTGAGGACGTCTAATGAAAAACTGTTTTTT. Encoded protein: CATLRTSNEKLFF.

The chain links TRBV7-3 to TRBJ2-2, with D hard to call. The CDR3 sequence is 13 residues long. The V gene lost 5 bases and the J gene lost 9 bases, with 13 bases spanning the gap. Germline loops: CDR1 SGHTA, CDR2 FQGTGA. In nucleotides, the CDR3 is TGTGCCAGCAGCCTTCCGAGCAGCCGGGAGCTGTTTTTT. It encodes CASSLPSSRELFF.

CDR3 residues: CSVGTGSLAQFF. DNA for the CDR3: TGCAGCGTTGGGACAGGGTCACTTGCGCAGTTCTTC. The genes are TRBV29-1 and TRBJ2-1; 8 bases agree with TRBD1. Germline V gene data show CDR1 as SQVTM and CDR2 as ANQGSEA. With 4 bases clipped from V and 12 bases from J, the junction kept 8 bases outside the gene matches. The CDR3 has 12 residues.

The rearrangement links TRBV30 to TRBJ2-1; D is perhaps TRBD2 (6 bases). Trimming left V 5 bases short and J 3 bases short, with 8 bases between. Germline CDR1 GTSNPN, CDR2 SVGIG (reference sequence). This CDR3 contains 12 residues. The CDR3 coding sequence is TGTGCCTGGGCGACTAGCTACAATGAGCAGTTCTTC. It specifies CAWATSYNEQFF.

V usage is TRBV20-1 and J usage is TRBJ1-2; D not resolved. This CDR3 region has 14 residues. Looked up from germline, CDR1 is DFQATT and CDR2 is SNEGSKA (reference sequence). With 3 bases removed from V and 0 bases from J, the gap between germline ends came to 11 bases. The CDR3 DNA is TGCAGTGCTAGGGGCAGGAGTGCTAACTATGGCTACACCTTC. This gives the protein CSARGRSANYGYTF.

The chain employs TRBV3-1 and TRBJ2-5; D possibly matches TRBD1 or TRBD2 (5 bases each). Trimming cost V 1 base and J 5 bases, with 14 bases left between them. CDR3 length: 15 residues. CDR1 and CDR2 (germline): LGHDT, YNNKEL (reference sequence). The CDR3 reads CASSQVSAWGETQYF. The CDR3 DNA is TGTGCCAGCAGCCAAGTCTCTGCGTGGGGGGAGACCCAGTACTTC.

This clonotype appeared a single time. The chain joins TRBV29-1 to TRBJ2-3; TRBD2 matches at 10 bases. Germline V gene sequence: CDR1 SQVTM, CDR2 ANQGSEA. This CDR3 has 17 residues. The V gene end was trimmed by 1 base and the J gene end by 2 bases; junction bases not matched to a gene: 9. The CDR3 loop reads CSVEGVAGGSTTDTQYF. In DNA, the CDR3 is TGCAGCGTTGAAGGTGTAGCGGGGGGCTCTACCACAGATACGCAGTATTTT.

V usage is TRBV12-3 or TRBV12-4 and J usage is TRBJ2-1; D might be TRBD1 or TRBD2, each matching 5 bases. Trimming cost V 5 bases and J 7 bases, with 15 bases left between them. The CDR3 length is 14 residues. The CDR3 coding sequence is TGTGCCAGCAGTCCTTCCAGGGACGAGAATGAGCAGTTCTTC. Translation: CASSPSRDENEQFF.

The chain recombines TRBV7-2 with TRBJ2-7; D possibly matches TRBD1 or TRBD2 (5 bases each). V dropped 1 base and J dropped 5 bases, with 9 bases sitting between them. This CDR3 has 13 amino acids. The germline CDR1 and CDR2 sequences are SGHTA and FQGNSA. The CDR3 nucleotides read TGTGCCAGCAGCTTAGGTTTGGGGGACGAGCAGTACTTC. Protein product: CASSLGLGDEQYF.

The chain is built from TRBV20-1 and TRBJ2-7; perhaps TRBD2 as D (5 bases). V was trimmed by 2 bases and J by 7 bases, leaving 24 bases between them. Looked up from germline, CDR1 is DFQATT and CDR2 is SNEGSKA (reference sequence). The CDR3 consists of 16 residues. CDR3 region: CSARLPGKLSIAEQYF. CDR3 DNA sequence: TGCAGTGCTAGACTCCCCGGGAAGTTAAGTATTGCGGAGCAGTACTTC.

The rearrangement links TRBV20-1 to TRBJ2-1; TRBD2 aligns across 14 bases. Germline CDR1 DFQATT, CDR2 SNEGSKA (reference sequence). This CDR3 is built from 16 residues. After removal of 7 bases from V and 7 bases from J, the junction contained 12 bases not matched to a gene. The CDR3 DNA is TGCAGTGTTTGGACTAGCGGGGGGTTAGGGGGAAATGAGCAGTTCTTC. It codes for CSVWTSGGLGGNEQFF.

This clonotype came up once. This sequence joins TRBV3-1 and TRBJ1-1, with unresolved D. From germline, CDR1 is LGHDT and CDR2 YNNKEL (reference sequence). Between the trimmed V and J ends, which lost 1 base and 1 base, there was a span of 7 bases. The CDR3 totals 14 residues. The CDR3 sequence: CASSQGPSNTEAFF. CDR3 DNA: TGTGCCAGCAGCCAAGGCCCCTCGAACACTGAAGCTTTCTTT.

V gene TRBV4-1 combines with J gene TRBJ2-7; possibly TRBD1 for D (6 bases). The CDR3 runs 14 residues. The germline V gene encodes CDR1 MGHRA and CDR2 YSYEKL. V lost 2 bases, J lost 3 bases, and 11 bases lay in between. This chain's CDR3 is CASSQYDRSYEQYF. The CDR3 DNA is TGCGCCAGCAGCCAATATGACAGGAGCTACGAGCAGTACTTC.

V gene TRBV29-1 combines with J gene TRBJ1-1; D is perhaps TRBD1 (5 bases). V was cut by 3 bases and J by 7 bases, with 18 bases left in between. Germline V gene sequence: CDR1 SQVTM, CDR2 ANQGSEA. The CDR3 contains 14 residues. The CDR3 loop is CSVDVLRGKYEAFF. As DNA, the CDR3 is TGCAGCGTTGACGTCCTACGGGGGAAATATGAAGCTTTCTTT.

This clonotype occurred once. The V and J genes are TRBV5-1 and TRBJ2-1; 9 bases are a match to TRBD2. V was clipped by 6 bases and J by 0 bases; unmatched bases: 4. Germline V lookup: CDR1 SGHRS, CDR2 YFSETQ. The CDR3 runs 15 residues. The CDR3 DNA follows: TGCGCCAGCAAGAGCGGGGGGAGCTCCTACAATGAGCAGTTCTTC. It encodes CASKSGGSSYNEQFF.